This T cell receptor (beta chain) is from a study of T cells in Graves' hyperthyroidism and ophthalmopathy. Study in general: Peripheral blood sampling occurred at initial diagnosis, before any treatment. Whole-study results and caveats: In simple terms, a model built on 13 V-J features told ophthalmopathy apart from stable hyperthyroidism.

This clonotype was counted ten times or more. Its antigen is unknown. Amplification of TCR beta CDR3 regions was performed using RNA transcripts as template. RT-PCR in the first round (using the HTBI primer set) targeted the TCR CDR3. Using its own MiXCR run on the multiplex PCR reads, TCRdb lists one record per CDR3 protein. The sample lists roughly 300,000 distinct CDR3 sequences; approximately 26% were seen once. Sequenced material: blood. This sequence was found in a man in his forties or fifties with Graves' hyperthyroidism that later progressed to Graves' ophthalmopathy.

The CDR3 DNA reads TGTGCCAGCAGTAGAGCTTTTCTGGCTGGAAACACCATATATTTT. It specifies CASSRAFLAGNTIYF. The V and J genes are TRBV6-1 and TRBJ1-3; D unclear. CDR3 length: 15 amino acids. Trimming removed 5 bases at V and 2 bases at J, with 13 bases between. Germline-derived CDR1 and CDR2 are MNHNS and SASEGT.